A single sample is the source of the 4 T cell receptor beta chains below, sequenced in a study of human T cells and chemical hapten exposure. The time point: pre-sensitization, week 0. Treatment in this sample: therapeutic diphenylcyclopropenone sensitization with weekly scalp DPC. Each CDR3 protein is one row after TCRdb ran MiXCR on the RACE reads. The sample holds approximately 260,000 distinct CDR3 sequences, more than 6.5% seen once. Sequences were derived from whole blood, sampled in connection with sensitization to the hapten diphenylcyclopropenone (DPC). Receptor source: a woman between 40 and 50 years old with alopecia areata. Some clones in this sample may be carry-over from other donors' samples.

The chain has TRBV7-2 and TRBJ2-1, with D possibly TRBD2 on 5 matching bases. CDR1 is SGHTA, CDR2 FQGNSA, per germline. Trimming stripped 1 base from V and 0 bases from J, with 7 bases between. The CDR3 is 15 amino acids. CDR3 coding DNA: TGTGCCAGCAGCTTAGGAGCGGTCTCCTACAATGAGCAGTTCTTC. This translates into CASSLGAVSYNEQFF.

This clonotype appeared a few times. The chain uses TRBV10-3 and TRBJ2-3, with 12 bases aligning to TRBD2. V lost 3 bases to trimming and J lost 6 bases; unmatched junction nucleotides: 1. Germline CDR1 and CDR2: ENHRY and SYGVKD. CDR3 size: 14 residues. The CDR3 DNA sequence: TGTGCCATCAGTGATGGGACTAGCGGGGATACGCAGTATTTT. Amino acid sequence: CAISDGTSGDTQYF.

This clonotype was found a few times. The chain links TRBV24-1 to TRBJ2-2; D ambiguous. Deletions cut 4 bases from V and 1 base from J, with 3 bases between. The germline CDR1 and CDR2 sequences are KGHDR and SFDVKD. The CDR3 totals 13 residues. The CDR3 DNA is TGTGCCACCAGTGAAGAGAACACCGGGGAGCTGTTTTTT. Translating gives CATSEENTGELFF.

The chain is built from TRBV29-1 and TRBJ2-5, with 7 bases fitting TRBD1. The length of the CDR3 is 11 residues. The germline V gene has CDR1 SQVTM and CDR2 ANQGSEA. Germline trimming cut 7 bases from V and 6 bases from J; bases unmatched to any gene: 5. The CDR3 spells CSGQGWQTQYF. The CDR3 DNA reads as TGCAGCGGACAGGGCTGGCAGACCCAGTACTTC. The entire variable domain, with the rest obtained from reference TRBV29-1 and TRBJ2-5, is as follows: SAVISQKPSRDICQRGTSLTIQCQVDSQVTMMFWYRQQPGQSLTLIATANQGSEATYESGFVIDKFPISRPNLTFSTLTVSNMSPEDSSIYLCSGQGWQTQYFGPGTRLLVL.